Here is one T cell receptor (beta chain) with its context. Its antigen is undetermined. CDR1 DFQATT and CDR2 SNEGSKA come from the germline V gene (reference sequence). This CDR3 region has 15 residues. The junction had 13 bases not matched to a gene; V was cut back by 6 bases and J by 3 bases. TCRdb recomputed calls from the RT-PCR reads with MiXCR, one row per CDR3 protein. The sample includes under 850,000 distinct CDR3 sequences, less than 20% of them seen just once. This sample stems from a study of response to subunit inactivated influenza vaccine. Study-wide findings and caveats: A suggestion made by the authors is that each seasonal influenza vaccination recruits few new T cells.

This receptor was taken from a man aged 45-65 years who received an inactivated influenza vaccine. V is TRBV20-1 and J is TRBJ2-7; TRBD2 agrees at 8 bases. The sample was PBMCs from blood, taken 4 to 6 days after vaccination. The CDR3: CSASGAGDLFYEQYF. CDR3 in DNA: TGCAGTGCGAGCGGAGCGGGGGATCTATTCTACGAGCAGTACTTC.